A single T cell receptor beta chain is shown here with its context. RNA totalling about 0.45 to 1 ug underwent reverse transcription with random hexamers. An immunoSEQ multiplex PCR amplified TCR beta CDR3 over 54 Vbeta and 13 Jbeta. TCRdb analysed the immunoSEQ multiplex PCR reads with MiXCR anew, one entry per CDR3 protein. The sample lists some 300,000 distinct CDR3 sequences, about 88% occurring once. This specimen belongs to a study of CD8 T cells in Susac syndrome. Germline V gene data show CDR1 as LNHDA and CDR2 as SQIVND (reference sequence). The CDR3 totals 18 residues. Losses at the gene ends were 7 bases for V and 1 base for J; bases not matched to a gene: 16.

The source material was CD8+ T cells from PBMCs. The chain links TRBV19 to TRBJ2-1; 7 bases map to TRBD2. The clonotype was recovered from a human donor with multiple sclerosis. DNA for the CDR3: TGTGCCAGTACCTTACTTCCCCCCGGACTAGGGTCCTACAATGAGCAGTTCTTC. Its protein product is CASTLLPPGLGSYNEQFF.